This TCR beta chain was retrieved from a study of T cell changes during pregnancy in multiple sclerosis. The CDR3 runs 15 residues. Germline CDR1 and CDR2: KGHSH and LQKENI. V was pared by 3 bases and J by 1 base, with 2 bases of the junction left unmatched. Here immunoSEQ multiplex PCR was the method, and the copy in TCRdb shows in-frame clones only, minus some. The sample includes approximately 12,000 clones, just under 95% seen only once; the top ten take under 0.35%. This chain connects TRBV18 to TRBJ1-4, with TRBD1 identical over 7 bases. The sequence was obtained from a female donor with multiple sclerosis, enrolled in a pregnancy study. Sequenced here: CD4+ T cells from peripheral blood mononuclear cells, sampled before pregnancy. CDR3 protein: CASSPRDRTNEKLFF. DNA of the CDR3: TGTGCCAGCTCACCTCGGGACAGAACTAATGAAAAACTGTTTTTT. Together with reference TRBV18 and TRBJ1-4, the CDR3 gives the full variable domain: NAGVMQNPRHLVRRRGQEARLRCSPMKGHSHVYWYRQLPEEGLKFMVYLQKENIIDESGMPKERFSAEFPKEGPSILRIQQVVRGDSAAYFCASSPRDRTNEKLFFGSGTQLSVL.